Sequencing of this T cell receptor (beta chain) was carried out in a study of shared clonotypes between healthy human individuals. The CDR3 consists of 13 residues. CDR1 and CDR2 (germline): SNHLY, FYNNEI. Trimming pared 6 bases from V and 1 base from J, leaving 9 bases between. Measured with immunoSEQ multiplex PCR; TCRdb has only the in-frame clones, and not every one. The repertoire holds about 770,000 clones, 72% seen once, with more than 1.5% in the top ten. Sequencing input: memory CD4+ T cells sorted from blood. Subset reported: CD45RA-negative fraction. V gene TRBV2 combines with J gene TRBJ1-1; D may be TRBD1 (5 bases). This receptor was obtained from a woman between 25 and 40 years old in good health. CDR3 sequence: CASRRDPNTEAFF. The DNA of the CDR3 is TGTGCCAGCAGGCGGGACCCGAACACTGAAGCTTTCTTT.